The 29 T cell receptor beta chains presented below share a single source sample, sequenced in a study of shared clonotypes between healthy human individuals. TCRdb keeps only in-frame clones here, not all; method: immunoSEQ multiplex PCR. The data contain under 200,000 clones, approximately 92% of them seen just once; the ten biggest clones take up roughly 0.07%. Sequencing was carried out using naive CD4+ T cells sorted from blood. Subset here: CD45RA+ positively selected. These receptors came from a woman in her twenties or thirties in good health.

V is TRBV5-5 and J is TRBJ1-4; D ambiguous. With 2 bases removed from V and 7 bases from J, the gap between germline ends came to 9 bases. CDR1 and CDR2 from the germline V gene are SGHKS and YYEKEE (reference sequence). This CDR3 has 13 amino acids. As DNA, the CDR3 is TGTGCCAGCAGCTTCCGGGGAGGTGAAAAACTGTTTTTT. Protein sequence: CASSFRGGEKLFF.

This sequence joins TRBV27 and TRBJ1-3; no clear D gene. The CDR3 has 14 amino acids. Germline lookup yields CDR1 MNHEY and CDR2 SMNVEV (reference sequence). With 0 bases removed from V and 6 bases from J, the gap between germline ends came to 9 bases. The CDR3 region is CASSLSGESNTIYF. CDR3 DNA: TGTGCCAGCAGTTTATCTGGGGAATCAAACACCATATATTTT.

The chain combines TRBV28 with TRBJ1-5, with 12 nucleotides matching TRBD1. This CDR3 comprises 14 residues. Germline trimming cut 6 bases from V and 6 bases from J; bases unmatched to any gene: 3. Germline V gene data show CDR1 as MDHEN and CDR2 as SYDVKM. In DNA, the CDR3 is TGTGCCAGCAGGGGACAGGGGGCTTTTCAGCCCCAGCATTTT. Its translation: CASRGQGAFQPQHF.

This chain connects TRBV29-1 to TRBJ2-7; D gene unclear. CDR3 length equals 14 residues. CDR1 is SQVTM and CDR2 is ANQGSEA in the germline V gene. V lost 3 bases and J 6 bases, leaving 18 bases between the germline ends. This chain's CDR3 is CSVDEDPESGEQYF. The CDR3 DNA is TGCAGCGTTGACGAGGACCCAGAATCGGGCGAGCAGTACTTC.

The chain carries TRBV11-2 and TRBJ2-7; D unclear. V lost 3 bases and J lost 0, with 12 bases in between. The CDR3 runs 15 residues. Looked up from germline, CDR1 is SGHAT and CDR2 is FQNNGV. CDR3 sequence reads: CASSLDWGLSYEQYF. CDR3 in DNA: TGTGCCAGCAGCTTGGATTGGGGTCTCTCCTACGAGCAGTACTTC.

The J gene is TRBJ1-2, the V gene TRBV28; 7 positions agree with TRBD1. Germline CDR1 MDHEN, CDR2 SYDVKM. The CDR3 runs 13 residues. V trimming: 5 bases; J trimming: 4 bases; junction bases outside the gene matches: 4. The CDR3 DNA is TGTGCCAGCAGTCAAGGGACAGCCTATGGCTACACCTTC. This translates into CASSQGTAYGYTF.

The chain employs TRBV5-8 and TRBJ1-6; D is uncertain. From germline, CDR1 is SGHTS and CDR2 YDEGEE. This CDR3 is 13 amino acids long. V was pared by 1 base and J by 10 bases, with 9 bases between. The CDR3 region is CASSLTPTSPLHF. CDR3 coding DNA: TGTGCCAGCAGCTTGACTCCAACCTCACCCCTCCACTTT.

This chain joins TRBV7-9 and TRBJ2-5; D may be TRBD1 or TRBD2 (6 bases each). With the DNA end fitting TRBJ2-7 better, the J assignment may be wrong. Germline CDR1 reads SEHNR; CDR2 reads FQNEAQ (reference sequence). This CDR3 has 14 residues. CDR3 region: CASSLIGGGYEQYF. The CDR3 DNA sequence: TGTGCCAGCAGCTTAATCGGAGGGGGATACGAGCAGTACTTC.

The CDR3 spells CASILPTGELFF. In DNA form, the CDR3 reads TGCGCCAGCATTCTGCCCACCGGGGAGCTGTTTTTT. This chain uses TRBV10-2 with TRBJ2-2; D gene unclear. The CDR3 totals 12 residues. CDR1 is WSHSY, CDR2 SAAADI, per germline. V lost 7 bases to trimming and J lost 4 bases, with 7 bases between them.

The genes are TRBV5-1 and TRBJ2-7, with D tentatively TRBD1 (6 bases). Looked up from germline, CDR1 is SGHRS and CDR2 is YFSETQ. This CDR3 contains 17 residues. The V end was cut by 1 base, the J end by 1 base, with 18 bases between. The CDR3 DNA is TGCGCCAGCAGCTTGTATCAGGACAGCCTAGGGTCCTACGAGCAGTACTTC. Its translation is CASSLYQDSLGSYEQYF.

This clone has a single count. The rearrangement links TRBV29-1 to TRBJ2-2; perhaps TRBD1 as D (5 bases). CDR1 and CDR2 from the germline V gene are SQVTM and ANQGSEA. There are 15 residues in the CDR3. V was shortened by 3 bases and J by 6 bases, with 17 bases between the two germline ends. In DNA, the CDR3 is TGCAGCGTTGACATCCGGCAGGGTGGTCCCGGGGAGCTGTTTTTT. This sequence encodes CSVDIRQGGPGELFF.

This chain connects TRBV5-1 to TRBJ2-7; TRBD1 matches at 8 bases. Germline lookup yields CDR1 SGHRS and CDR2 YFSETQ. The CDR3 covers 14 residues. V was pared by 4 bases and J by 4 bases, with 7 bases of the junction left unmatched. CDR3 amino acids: CASSDRTGPYEQYF. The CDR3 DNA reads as TGCGCCAGCAGCGACCGGACAGGGCCATACGAGCAGTACTTC.

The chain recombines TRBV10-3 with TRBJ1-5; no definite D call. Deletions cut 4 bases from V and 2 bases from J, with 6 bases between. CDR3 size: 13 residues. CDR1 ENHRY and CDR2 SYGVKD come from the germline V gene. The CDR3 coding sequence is TGTGCCATCAGTGTTGATGGCAATCAGCCCCAGCATTTT. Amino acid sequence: CAISVDGNQPQHF.

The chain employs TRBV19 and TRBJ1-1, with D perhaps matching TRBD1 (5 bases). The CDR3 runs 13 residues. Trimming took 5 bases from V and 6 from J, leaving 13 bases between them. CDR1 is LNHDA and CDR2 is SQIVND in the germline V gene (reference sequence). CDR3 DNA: TGTGCCAGTAGTCAGGGCTTGGGCGCTGAAGCTTTCTTT. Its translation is CASSQGLGAEAFF.

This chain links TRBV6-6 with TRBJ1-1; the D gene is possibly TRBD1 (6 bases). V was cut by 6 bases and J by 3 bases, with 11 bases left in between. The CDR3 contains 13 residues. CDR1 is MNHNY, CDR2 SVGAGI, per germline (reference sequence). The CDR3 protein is CASSTGLDTEAFF. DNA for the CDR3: TGTGCCAGCAGCACAGGGTTGGACACTGAAGCTTTCTTT.

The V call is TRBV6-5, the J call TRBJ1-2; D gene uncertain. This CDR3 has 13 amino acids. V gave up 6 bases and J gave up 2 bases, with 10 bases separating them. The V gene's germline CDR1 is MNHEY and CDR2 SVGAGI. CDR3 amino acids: CASRPMSNYGYTF. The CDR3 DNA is TGTGCCAGCAGGCCGATGAGCAACTATGGCTACACCTTC.

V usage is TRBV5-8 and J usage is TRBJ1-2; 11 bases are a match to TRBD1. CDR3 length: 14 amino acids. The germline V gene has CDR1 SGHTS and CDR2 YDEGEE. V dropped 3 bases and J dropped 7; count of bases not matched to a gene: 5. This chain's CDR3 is CASSSGTGGGGYTF. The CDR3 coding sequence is TGTGCCAGCAGCTCAGGGACAGGGGGAGGTGGCTACACCTTC.

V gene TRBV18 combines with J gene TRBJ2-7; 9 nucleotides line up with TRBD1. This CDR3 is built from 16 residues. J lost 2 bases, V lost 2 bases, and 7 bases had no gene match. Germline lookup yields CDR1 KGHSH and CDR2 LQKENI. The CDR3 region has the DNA TGTGCCAGCTCACCAAACAGACAGGGGGTCACCTACGAGCAGTACTTC. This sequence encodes CASSPNRQGVTYEQYF.

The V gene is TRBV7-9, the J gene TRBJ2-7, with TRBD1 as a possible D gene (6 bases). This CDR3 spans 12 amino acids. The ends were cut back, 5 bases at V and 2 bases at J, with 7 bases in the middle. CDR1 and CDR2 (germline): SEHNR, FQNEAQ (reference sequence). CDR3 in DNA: TGTGCCAGCAGCGACAGGACCTACGAGCAGTACTTC. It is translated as CASSDRTYEQYF.

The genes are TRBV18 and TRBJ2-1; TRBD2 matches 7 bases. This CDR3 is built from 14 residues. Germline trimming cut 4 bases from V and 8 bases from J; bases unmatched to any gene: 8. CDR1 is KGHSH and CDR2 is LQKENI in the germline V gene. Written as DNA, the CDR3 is TGTGCCAGCTCACTCGGACTAGAATCCTATGAGCAGTTCTTC. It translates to CASSLGLESYEQFF.

The chain's CDR3 is CASSFEPSISPLHF. In nucleotides, the CDR3 is TGTGCCAGCAGTTTTGAACCATCCATTTCACCCCTCCACTTT. The V gene is TRBV28, the J gene TRBJ1-6; no clear D gene. This CDR3 has 14 residues. The germline V and J ends were trimmed by 3 bases and 9 bases, with 12 bases remaining between them. Germline V gene sequence: CDR1 MDHEN, CDR2 SYDVKM.

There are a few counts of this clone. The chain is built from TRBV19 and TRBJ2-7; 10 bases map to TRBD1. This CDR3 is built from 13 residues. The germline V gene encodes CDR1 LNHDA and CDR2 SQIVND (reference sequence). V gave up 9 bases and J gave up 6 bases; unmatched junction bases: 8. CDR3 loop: CASRGTGAIEQYF. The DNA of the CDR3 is TGTGCCAGCCGAGGGACAGGGGCTATCGAGCAGTACTTC. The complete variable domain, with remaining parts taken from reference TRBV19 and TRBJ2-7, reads DGGITQSPKYLFRKEGQNVTLSCEQNLNHDAMYWYRQDPGQGLRLIYYSQIVNDFQKGDIAEGYSVSREKKESFPLTVTSAQKNPTAFYLCASRGTGAIEQYFGPGTRLTVT.

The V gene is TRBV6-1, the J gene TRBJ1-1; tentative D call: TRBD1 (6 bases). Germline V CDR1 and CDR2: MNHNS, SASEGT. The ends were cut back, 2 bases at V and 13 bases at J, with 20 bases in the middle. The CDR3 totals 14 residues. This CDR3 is CASSEPFMGTKGFF. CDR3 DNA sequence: TGTGCCAGCAGTGAACCATTTATGGGGACAAAAGGTTTCTTT.

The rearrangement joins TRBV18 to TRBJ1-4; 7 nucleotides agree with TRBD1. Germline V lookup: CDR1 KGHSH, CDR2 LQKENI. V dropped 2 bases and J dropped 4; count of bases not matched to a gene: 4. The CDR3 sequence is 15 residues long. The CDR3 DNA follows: TGTGCCAGCTCACCAAGGACAGGCGGTAATGAAAAACTGTTTTTT. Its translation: CASSPRTGGNEKLFF.

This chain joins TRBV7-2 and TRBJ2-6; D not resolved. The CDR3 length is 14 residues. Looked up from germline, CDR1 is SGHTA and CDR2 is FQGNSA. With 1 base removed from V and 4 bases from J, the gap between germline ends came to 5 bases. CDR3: CASSLGGGANVLTF. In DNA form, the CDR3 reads TGTGCCAGCAGCTTAGGCGGAGGGGCCAACGTCCTGACTTTC.

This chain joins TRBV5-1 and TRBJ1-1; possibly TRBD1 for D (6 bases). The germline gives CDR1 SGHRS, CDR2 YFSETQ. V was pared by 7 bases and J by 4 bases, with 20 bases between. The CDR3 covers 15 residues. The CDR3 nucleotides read TGCGCCAGCTCCAGACAGGATCTTAGAAGCACTGAAGCTTTCTTT. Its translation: CASSRQDLRSTEAFF.

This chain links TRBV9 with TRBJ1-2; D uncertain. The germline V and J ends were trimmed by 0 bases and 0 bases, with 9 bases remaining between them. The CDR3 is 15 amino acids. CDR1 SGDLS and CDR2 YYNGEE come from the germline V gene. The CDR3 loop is CASSVAGETNYGYTF. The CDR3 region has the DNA TGTGCCAGCAGCGTAGCTGGGGAGACTAACTATGGCTACACCTTC. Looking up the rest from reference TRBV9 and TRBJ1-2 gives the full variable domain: DSGVTQTPKHLITATGQRVTLRCSPRSGDLSVYWYQQSLDQGLQFLIQYYNGEERAKGNILERFSAQQFPDLHSELNLSSLELGDSALYFCASSVAGETNYGYTFGSGTRLTVV.

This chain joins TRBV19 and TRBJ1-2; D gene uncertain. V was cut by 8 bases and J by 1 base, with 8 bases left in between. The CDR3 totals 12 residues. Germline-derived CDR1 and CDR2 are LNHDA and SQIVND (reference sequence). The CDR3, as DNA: TGTGCCAGTGAACAGAATAACTATGGCTACACCTTC. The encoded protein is CASEQNNYGYTF.

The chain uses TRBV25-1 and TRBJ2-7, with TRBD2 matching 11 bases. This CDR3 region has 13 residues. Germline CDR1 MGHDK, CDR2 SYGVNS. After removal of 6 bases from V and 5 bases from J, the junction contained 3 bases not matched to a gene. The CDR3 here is CASRLAGGHEQYF. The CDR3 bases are TGTGCCAGCAGGCTAGCGGGAGGTCACGAGCAGTACTTC.